Listed below are T cell receptor beta chains from one sample, sequenced in a study of response to subunit inactivated influenza vaccine. MiXCR was run by TCRdb on the RT-PCR reads, yielding one entry per CDR3 protein. The data contain under 950,000 distinct CDR3 sequences, 21% of them singletons. The source material was PBMCs from blood, sampled 5 days after vaccination. The receptors stem from a man aged 45-65 years who received an inactivated influenza vaccine. Both conserved end residues are part of each CDR3. Each record gives: J gene, V gene, clone size, D gene, CDR3 DNA, CDR3 protein. D genes are given only for firm matches. The size entry is marked missing in some rows and otherwise reads once, few, many or a size class.

J: TRBJ1-2; V: TRBV4-3; size: many; D: .; DNA: TGTGCCAGCAGCCAAGGACAAAACTATGGCTACACCTTC; CDR3: CASSQGQNYGYTF
J: TRBJ1-1; V: TRBV12-3/TRBV12-4; size: few; D: .; DNA: TGTGCCAGCAGGGTTGGTATCGTAGCTTTCTTT; CDR3: CASRVGIVAFF
J: TRBJ1-4; V: TRBV5-1; size: few; D: TRBD1; DNA: TGCGCCAGCAGCGCCACCGGGACAGGGGTTGAAAAACTGTTTTTT; CDR3: CASSATGTGVEKLFF
J: TRBJ2-3; V: TRBV5-4; size: few; D: TRBD2; DNA: TGTGCCAGCAGCCCGAGGGTAGCGGGGACGATGGATACGCAGTATTTT; CDR3: CASSPRVAGTMDTQYF
J: TRBJ2-5; V: TRBV20-1; size: .; D: TRBD2; DNA: TGCAGTGCTGTCAGCGGGAGTGTGGGAGAGACCCAGTACTTC; CDR3: CSAVSGSVGETQYF
J: TRBJ2-3; V: TRBV7-9; size: .; D: .; DNA: TGTGCCAGCAACCTCAGCCCTAGCACAGATACGCAGTATTTT; CDR3: CASNLSPSTDTQYF
J: TRBJ2-5; V: TRBV7-6; size: few; D: TRBD2; DNA: TGTGCCAGCAGCTTTGCTAGCGGGGTCCAAGAGACCCAGTACTTC; CDR3: CASSFASGVQETQYF
J: TRBJ2-6; V: TRBV28; size: .; D: TRBD1; DNA: TGTGCCATCCTACAGGGGTCTGGGGCCAACGTCCTGACTTTC; CDR3: CAILQGSGANVLTF
J: TRBJ2-5; V: TRBV12-3/TRBV12-4; size: .; D: .; DNA: TGTGCCAGCAGCACGGCCCACCAAGAGACCCAGTACTTC; CDR3: CASSTAHQETQYF
J: TRBJ1-1; V: TRBV4-2; size: few; D: .; DNA: TGTGCCAGCAGCCAAGATCGAACCGGGACGGCAGAAGCTTTCTTT; CDR3: CASSQDRTGTAEAFF
J: TRBJ2-7; V: TRBV4-2; size: once; D: .; DNA: TGTGCCAGCAGCCAAGAGGGTCTAGAGGACTACGAGCAGTACTTC; CDR3: CASSQEGLEDYEQYF
J: TRBJ2-1; V: TRBV6-4; size: many; D: .; DNA: TGTGCCAGCAGTGATGGGGGATCAGTATACAATGAGCAGTTCTTC; CDR3: CASSDGGSVYNEQFF
J: TRBJ2-2; V: TRBV7-7; size: .; D: .; DNA: TGTGCTAGCAGCTTTCGGCCGGGAACCGGGGAGCTGTTTTTT; CDR3: CASSFRPGTGELFF
J: TRBJ2-1; V: TRBV10-3; size: many; D: TRBD2; DNA: TGTGCCACGAGTCCGGGACTAGCGGGAGTGGACCCATACAATGAGCAGTTCTTC; CDR3: CATSPGLAGVDPYNEQFF
J: TRBJ2-5; V: TRBV6-1; size: few; D: .; DNA: TGTGCCAGCAGCCCCGGACGGTACGGGCGAGAAGAGACCCAGTACTTC; CDR3: CASSPGRYGREETQYF
J: TRBJ1-6; V: TRBV11-2; size: .; D: .; DNA: TGTGCCAGCAGCCTACAGGGTCTCGAGAATTCACCCCTCCACTTT; CDR3: CASSLQGLENSPLHF
J: TRBJ2-7; V: TRBV6-2/TRBV6-3; size: few; D: .; DNA: TGTGCCAGCAGTTACCGGTGGCGGGCGGAATACGAGCAGTACTTC; CDR3: CASSYRWRAEYEQYF
J: TRBJ2-7; V: TRBV29-1; size: .; D: .; DNA: TGCAGCGTTGGGGCAGGGGTGCACGAGCAGTACTTC; CDR3: CSVGAGVHEQYF
J: TRBJ2-5; V: TRBV5-1; size: .; D: TRBD1; DNA: TGCGCCAGCAGTCGACAGGGGACGGAGACCCAGTACTTC; CDR3: CASSRQGTETQYF
J: TRBJ2-2; V: TRBV15; size: .; D: TRBD1; DNA: TGTGCCACCAGCAGAGATAGACAGGGCACCGGGGAGCTGTTTTTT; CDR3: CATSRDRQGTGELFF
J: TRBJ2-7; V: TRBV28; size: .; D: TRBD1; DNA: TGTGCCAGCAGTGGCGGCGGACAGGGGTCCGAGCAGTACTTC; CDR3: CASSGGGQGSEQYF
J: TRBJ2-1; V: TRBV7-2; size: .; D: .; DNA: TGTGCCAGCAGCTTAGCTACCAGTATAACCTACAATGAGCAGTTCTTC; CDR3: CASSLATSITYNEQFF
J: TRBJ1-4; V: TRBV4-2; size: .; D: .; DNA: TGTGCCAGCAGCCAAGAGGGCACAGGGAGAAAACTGTTTTTT; CDR3: CASSQEGTGRKLFF
J: TRBJ1-5; V: TRBV12-3/TRBV12-4; size: few; D: TRBD1; DNA: TGTGCCAGCAGCTCTACAGGGGAGAAGAATCAGCCCCAGCATTTT; CDR3: CASSSTGEKNQPQHF